This section outlines one TCR beta chain sequence together with its context. Its antigen is not known. These data are taken from a study of CD8 T cells in ankylosing spondylitis. Overall study findings and caveats: The disease-linked clones had a CD8+ phenotype and low blood frequencies. A motif in TCR beta, a set of roughly 8 highly homologous variants, appeared characteristic of ankylosing spondylitis blood. Previously reported in reactive arthritis synovial fluid and blood were some of the motif variants.

The CDR3 has 14 residues. With 11 bases clipped from V and 3 bases from J, the junction kept 6 bases outside the gene matches. The germline V gene has CDR1 KGHDR and CDR2 SFDVKD. Libraries for TCR beta were made by quantitative 5'-RACE with molecular barcodes. TCRdb passed the 5' RACE reads through MiXCR, listing each CDR3 protein once. The table includes around 770,000 distinct CDR3 sequences, around a fifth detected once. Material for sequencing was blood, either unsorted or a sorted T cell fraction (not recorded which). This clonotype originated in a male donor with ankylosing spondylitis. The genes are TRBV24-1 and TRBJ2-3; 11 positions agree with TRBD1. The CDR3 here is CAIGQGALTDTQYF. Here the CDR3 DNA reads TGTGCCATCGGACAGGGGGCTCTAACAGATACGCAGTATTTT.